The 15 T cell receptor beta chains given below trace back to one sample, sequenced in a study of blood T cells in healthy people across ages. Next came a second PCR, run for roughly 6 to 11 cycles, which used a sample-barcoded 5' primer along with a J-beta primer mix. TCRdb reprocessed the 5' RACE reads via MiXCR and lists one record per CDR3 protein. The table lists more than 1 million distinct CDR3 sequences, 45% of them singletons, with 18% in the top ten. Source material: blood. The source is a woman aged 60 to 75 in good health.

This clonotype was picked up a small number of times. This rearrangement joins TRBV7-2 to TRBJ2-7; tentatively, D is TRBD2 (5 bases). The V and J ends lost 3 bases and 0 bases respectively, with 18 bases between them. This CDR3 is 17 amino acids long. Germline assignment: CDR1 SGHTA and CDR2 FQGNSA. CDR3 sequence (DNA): TGTGCCAGCAGCTTGTTGGCGGGCCTCACGGGCTCCTACGAGCAGTACTTC. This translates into CASSLLAGLTGSYEQYF.

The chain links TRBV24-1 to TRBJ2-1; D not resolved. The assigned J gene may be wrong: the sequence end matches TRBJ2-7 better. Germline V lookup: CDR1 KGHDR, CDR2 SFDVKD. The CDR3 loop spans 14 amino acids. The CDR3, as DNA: TGTGCCACCAGTGGTAGGAGCTCCTACAATGAGCAGTACTTC. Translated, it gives CATSGRSSYNEQYF.

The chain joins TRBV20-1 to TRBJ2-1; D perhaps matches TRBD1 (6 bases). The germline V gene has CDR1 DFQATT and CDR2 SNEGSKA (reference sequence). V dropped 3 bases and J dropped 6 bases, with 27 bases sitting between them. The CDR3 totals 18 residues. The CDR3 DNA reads TGCAGTGCTAGGACAGGCAATCAGCGACAGACCCTTGGCAATGAGCAGTTCTTC. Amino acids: CSARTGNQRQTLGNEQFF.

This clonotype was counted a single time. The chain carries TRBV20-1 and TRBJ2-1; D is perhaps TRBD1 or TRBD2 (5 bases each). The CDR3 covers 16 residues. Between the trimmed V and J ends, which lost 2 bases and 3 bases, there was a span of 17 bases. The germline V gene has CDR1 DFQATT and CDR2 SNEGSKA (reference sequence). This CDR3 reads CSARLPGRDLYNEQFF. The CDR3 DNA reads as TGCAGTGCTAGACTCCCGGGACGAGACCTCTACAATGAGCAGTTCTTC.

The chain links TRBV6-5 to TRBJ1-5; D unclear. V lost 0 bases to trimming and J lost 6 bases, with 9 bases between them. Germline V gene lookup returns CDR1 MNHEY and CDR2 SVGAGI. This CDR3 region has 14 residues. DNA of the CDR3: TGTGCCAGCAGTTACTCGCGGTGGGTTCAGCCCCAGCATTTT. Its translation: CASSYSRWVQPQHF.

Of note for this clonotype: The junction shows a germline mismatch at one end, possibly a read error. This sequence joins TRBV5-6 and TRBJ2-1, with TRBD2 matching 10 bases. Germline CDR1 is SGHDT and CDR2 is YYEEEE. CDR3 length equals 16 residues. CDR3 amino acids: CASSALAGELVNEQFF. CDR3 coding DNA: TGTGCCAGCAGCGCCCTAGCGGGAGAACTAGTCAATGAACAGTTCTTC.

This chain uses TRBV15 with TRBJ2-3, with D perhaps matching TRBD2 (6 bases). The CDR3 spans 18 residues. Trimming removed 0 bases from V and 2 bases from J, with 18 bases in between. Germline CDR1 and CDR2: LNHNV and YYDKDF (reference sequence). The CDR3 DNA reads TGTGCCACCAGCAGAGATCCCTCGGGAGTAGGTATCACAGATACGCAGTATTTT. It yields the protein CATSRDPSGVGITDTQYF.

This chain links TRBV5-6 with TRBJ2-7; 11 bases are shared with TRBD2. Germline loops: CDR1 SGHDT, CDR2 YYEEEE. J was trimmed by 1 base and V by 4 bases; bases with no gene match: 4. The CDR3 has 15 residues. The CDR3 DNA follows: TGTGCCAGCAGCATACTAGCGGGGGAATCCTACGAGCAGTACTTC. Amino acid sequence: CASSILAGESYEQYF.

CDR3 bases: TGCAGTGCTAGAGACCCGGGACAGGGCTACAATGAGCAGTACTTC. Translation gives CSARDPGQGYNEQYF. V usage is TRBV20-1 and J usage is TRBJ2-7; 9 bases agree with TRBD1. V was clipped by 0 bases and J by 7 bases; unmatched bases: 10. The CDR3 contains 15 residues. Germline V gene sequence: CDR1 DFQATT, CDR2 SNEGSKA (reference sequence).

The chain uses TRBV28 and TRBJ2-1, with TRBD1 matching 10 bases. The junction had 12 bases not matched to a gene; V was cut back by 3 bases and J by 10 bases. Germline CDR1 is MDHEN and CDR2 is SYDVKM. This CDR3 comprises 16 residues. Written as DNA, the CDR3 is TGTGCCAGCAGTTTCCGCGGGACAGGGGTCCACAGGGAGCAGTTCTTC. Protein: CASSFRGTGVHREQFF.

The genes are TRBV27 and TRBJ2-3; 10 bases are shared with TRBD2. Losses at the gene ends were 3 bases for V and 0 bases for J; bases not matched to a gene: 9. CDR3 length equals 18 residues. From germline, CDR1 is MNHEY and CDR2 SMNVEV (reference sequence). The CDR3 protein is CASSLPQLAGYSTDTQYF. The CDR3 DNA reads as TGTGCCAGCAGTTTGCCCCAACTAGCGGGATATAGCACAGATACGCAGTATTTT.

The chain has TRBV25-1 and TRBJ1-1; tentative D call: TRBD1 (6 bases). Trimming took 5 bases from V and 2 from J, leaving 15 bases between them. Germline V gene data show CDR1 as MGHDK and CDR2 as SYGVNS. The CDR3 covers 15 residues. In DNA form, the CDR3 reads TGTGCCAGCAGTCACCACAGGGAGATAAACACTGAAGCTTTCTTT. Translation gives CASSHHREINTEAFF.

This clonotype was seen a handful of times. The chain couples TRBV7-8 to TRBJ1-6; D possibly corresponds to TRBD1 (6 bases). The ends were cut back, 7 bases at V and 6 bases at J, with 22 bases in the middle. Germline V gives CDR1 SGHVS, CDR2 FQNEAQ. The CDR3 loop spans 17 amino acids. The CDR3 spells CASILAALGHTNSPLHF. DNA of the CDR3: TGTGCCAGCATTTTAGCGGCGTTGGGACACACTAATTCACCCCTCCACTTT. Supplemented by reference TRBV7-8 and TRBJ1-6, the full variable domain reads GAGVSQSPRYKVAKRGQDVALRCDPISGHVSLFWYQQALGQGPEFLTYFQNEAQLDKSGLPSDRFFAERPEGSVSTLKIQRTQQEDSAVYLCASILAALGHTNSPLHFGNGTRLTVT.

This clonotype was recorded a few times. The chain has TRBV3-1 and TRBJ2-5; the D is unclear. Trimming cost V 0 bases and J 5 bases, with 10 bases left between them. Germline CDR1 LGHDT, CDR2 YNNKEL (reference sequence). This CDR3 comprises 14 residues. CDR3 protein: CASSQENSEETQYF. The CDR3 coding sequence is TGTGCCAGCAGCCAAGAAAACAGTGAGGAGACCCAGTACTTC.

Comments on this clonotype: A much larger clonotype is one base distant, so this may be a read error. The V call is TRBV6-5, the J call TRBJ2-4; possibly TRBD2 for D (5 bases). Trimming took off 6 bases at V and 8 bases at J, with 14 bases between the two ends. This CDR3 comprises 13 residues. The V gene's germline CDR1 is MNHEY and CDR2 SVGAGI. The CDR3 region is CASSTLDGDIQYF. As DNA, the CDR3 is TGTGCCAGCAGCACCTTGGACGGGGACATTCAGTACTTC.